This T cell receptor (beta chain) originates from a study of blood T cell repertoires in COVID-19. Overall study context: The United States, Italy and Spain provided the acute and convalescent COVID-19 samples. T cells, B-cell-depleted T cells, or PBMCs supplied cDNA or gDNA.

The CDR3 has 17 amino acids. Per the germline V gene, CDR1 is SGHRS and CDR2 is YFSETQ. V lost 0 bases and J lost 3, with 18 bases in between. Original analysis: Amplification from reference gene primers served as the basis for estimated nucleated cell counts. Sequencing was performed with immunoSEQ multiplex PCR; in TCRdb, only in-frame clones are kept and a portion is missing. V, J and clone size are taken as reported in that table, and D and trimming were inferred from the DNA itself. The table has 100,000 to 150,000 clones, roughly 69% seen once. This clone was counted a few times. This TCR derives from a woman in her seventies with acute or convalescent COVID-19. Material for sequencing was peripheral blood. V is TRBV5-1 and J is TRBJ1-1, with a weak D call TRBD1 (6 bases). The CDR3 spells CASSLVFAGERHTEAFF. CDR3 bases: TGCGCCAGCAGCTTGGTATTCGCAGGGGAGCGGCACACTGAAGCTTTCTTT.